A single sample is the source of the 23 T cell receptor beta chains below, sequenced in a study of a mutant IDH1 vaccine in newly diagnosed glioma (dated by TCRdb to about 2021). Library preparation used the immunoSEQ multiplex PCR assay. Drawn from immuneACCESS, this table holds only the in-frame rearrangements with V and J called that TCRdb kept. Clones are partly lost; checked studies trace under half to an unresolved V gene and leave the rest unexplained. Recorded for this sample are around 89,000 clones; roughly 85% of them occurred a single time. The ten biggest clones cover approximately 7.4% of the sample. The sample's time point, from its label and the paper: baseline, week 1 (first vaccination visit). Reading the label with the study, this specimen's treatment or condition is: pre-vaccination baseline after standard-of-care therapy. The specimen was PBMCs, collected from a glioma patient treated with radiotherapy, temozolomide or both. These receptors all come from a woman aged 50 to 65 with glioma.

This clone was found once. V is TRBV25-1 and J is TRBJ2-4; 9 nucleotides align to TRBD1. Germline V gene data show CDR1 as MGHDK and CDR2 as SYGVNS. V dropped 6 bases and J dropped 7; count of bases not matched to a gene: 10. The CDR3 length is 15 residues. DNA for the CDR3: TGTGCCAGCAGACAAACAGGGGGCCCTAAGAACATTCAGTACTTC. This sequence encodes CASRQTGGPKNIQYF.

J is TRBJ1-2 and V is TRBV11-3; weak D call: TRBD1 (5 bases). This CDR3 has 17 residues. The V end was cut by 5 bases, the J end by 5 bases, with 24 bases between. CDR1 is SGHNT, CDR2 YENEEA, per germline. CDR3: CASSHDSRSMPVYGYTF. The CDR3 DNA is TGTGCCAGCAGCCACGACAGCCGTTCCATGCCTGTTTATGGCTACACCTTC.

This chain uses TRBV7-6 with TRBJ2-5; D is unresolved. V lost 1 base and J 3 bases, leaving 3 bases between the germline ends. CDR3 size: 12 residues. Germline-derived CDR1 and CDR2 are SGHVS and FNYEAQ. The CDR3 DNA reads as TGTGCCAGCAGCTTAGGGGAAGAGACCCAGTACTTC. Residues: CASSLGEETQYF.

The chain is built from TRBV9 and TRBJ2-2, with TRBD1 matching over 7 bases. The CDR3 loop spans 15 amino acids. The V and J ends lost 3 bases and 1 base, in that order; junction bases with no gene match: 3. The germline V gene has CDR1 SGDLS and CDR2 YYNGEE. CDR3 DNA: TGTGCCAGCAGCGGTCGGGACAGGAACACCGGGGAGCTGTTTTTT. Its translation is CASSGRDRNTGELFF.

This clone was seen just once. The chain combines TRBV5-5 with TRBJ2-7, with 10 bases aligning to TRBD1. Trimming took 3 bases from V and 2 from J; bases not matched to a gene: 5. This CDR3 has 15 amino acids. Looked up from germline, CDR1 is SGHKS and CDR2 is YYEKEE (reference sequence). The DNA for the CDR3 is TGTGCCAGCAGCTCGTCCGGGACAGGGGCCTACGAGCAGTACTTC. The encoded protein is CASSSSGTGAYEQYF.

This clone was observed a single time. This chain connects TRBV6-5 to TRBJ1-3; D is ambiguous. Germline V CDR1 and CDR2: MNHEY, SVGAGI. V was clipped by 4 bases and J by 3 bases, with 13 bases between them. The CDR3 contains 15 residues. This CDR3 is CASSSPSWGGNTIYF. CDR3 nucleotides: TGTGCCAGCAGTTCCCCTTCCTGGGGTGGAAACACCATATATTTT.

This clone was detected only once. The CDR3 DNA is TGTGCCAGCAGTTTAGGACAACGCACTGAAGCTTTCTTT. This encodes CASSLGQRTEAFF. This rearrangement joins TRBV27 to TRBJ1-1; perhaps TRBD1 as D (5 bases). This CDR3 spans 13 amino acids. V was cut by 2 bases and J by 4 bases, with 8 bases left in between. The germline CDR1 and CDR2 sequences are MNHEY and SMNVEV (reference sequence).

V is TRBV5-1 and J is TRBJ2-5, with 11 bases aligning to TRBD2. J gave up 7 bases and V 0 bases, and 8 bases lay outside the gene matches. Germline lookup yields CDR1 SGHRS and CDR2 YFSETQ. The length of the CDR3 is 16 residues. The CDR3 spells CASSLELTSGGGTQYF. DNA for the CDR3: TGCGCCAGCAGCTTGGAGTTAACTAGCGGGGGCGGGACCCAGTACTTC.

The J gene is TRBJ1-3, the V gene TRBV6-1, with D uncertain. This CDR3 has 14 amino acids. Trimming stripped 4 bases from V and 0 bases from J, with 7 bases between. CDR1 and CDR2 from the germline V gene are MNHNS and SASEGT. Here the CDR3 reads CASSVGGSGNTIYF. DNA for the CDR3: TGTGCCAGCAGTGTGGGTGGCTCTGGAAACACCATATATTTT.

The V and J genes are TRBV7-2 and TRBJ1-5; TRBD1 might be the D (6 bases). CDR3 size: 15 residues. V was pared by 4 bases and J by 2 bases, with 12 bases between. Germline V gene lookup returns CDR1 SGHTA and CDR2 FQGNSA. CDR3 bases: TGTGCCAGCAGCTCGGGGGGGGCACGCAATCAGCCCCAGCATTTT. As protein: CASSSGGARNQPQHF.

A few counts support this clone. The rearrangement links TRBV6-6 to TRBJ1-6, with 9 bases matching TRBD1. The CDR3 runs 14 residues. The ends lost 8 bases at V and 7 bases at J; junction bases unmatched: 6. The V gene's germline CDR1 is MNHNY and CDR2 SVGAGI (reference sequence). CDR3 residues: CASGQGQGNSPLHF. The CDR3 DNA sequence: TGTGCCAGCGGCCAGGGACAGGGAAATTCACCCCTCCACTTT.

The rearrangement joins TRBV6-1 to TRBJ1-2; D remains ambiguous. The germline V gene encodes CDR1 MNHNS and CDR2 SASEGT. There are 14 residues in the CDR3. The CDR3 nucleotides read TGTGCGGGGTCGGGAGAGCTTCGGGACTATGGCTACACCTTC. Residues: CAGSGELRDYGYTF.

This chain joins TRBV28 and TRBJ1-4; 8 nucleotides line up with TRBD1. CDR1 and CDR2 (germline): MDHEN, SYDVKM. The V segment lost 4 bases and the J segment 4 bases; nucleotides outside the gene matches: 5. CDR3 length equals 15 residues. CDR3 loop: CASSSQGVDNEKLFF. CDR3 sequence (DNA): TGTGCCAGCAGTTCACAGGGGGTCGATAATGAAAAACTGTTTTTT.

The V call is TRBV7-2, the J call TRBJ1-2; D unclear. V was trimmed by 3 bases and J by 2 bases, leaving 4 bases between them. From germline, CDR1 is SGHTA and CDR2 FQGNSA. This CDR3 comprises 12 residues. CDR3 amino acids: CASSFRNYGYTF. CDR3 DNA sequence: TGTGCCAGCAGCTTTCGGAACTATGGCTACACCTTC.

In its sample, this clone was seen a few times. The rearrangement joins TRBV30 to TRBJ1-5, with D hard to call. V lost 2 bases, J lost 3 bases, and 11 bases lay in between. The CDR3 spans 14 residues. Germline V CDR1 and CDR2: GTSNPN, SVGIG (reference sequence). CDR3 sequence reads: CAWSTGGHNQPQHF. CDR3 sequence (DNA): TGTGCCTGGAGTACCGGTGGCCACAATCAGCCCCAGCATTTT.

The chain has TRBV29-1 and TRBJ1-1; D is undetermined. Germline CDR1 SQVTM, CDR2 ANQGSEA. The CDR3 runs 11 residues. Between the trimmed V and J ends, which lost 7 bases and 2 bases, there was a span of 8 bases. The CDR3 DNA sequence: TGCAGCGCTGCAGGAAACACTGAAGCTTTCTTT. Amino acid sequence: CSAAGNTEAFF.

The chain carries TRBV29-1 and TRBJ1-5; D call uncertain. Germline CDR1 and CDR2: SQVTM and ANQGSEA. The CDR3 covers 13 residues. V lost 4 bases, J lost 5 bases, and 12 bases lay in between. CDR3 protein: CSVGRSPDQPQHF. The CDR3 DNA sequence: TGCAGCGTTGGGCGAAGCCCGGATCAGCCCCAGCATTTT.

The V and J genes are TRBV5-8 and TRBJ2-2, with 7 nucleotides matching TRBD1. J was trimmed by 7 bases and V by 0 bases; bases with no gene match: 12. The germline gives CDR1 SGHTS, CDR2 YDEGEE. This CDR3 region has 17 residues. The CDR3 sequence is CASSLAGPTGKNGELFF. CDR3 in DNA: TGTGCCAGCAGCTTGGCCGGTCCGACAGGGAAAAACGGGGAGCTGTTTTTT.

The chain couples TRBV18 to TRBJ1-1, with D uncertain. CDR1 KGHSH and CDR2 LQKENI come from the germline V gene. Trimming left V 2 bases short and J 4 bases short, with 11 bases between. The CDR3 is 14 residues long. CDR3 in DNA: TGTGCCAGCTCACCAAACCGGGAGGTCACTGAAGCTTTCTTT. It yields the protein CASSPNREVTEAFF. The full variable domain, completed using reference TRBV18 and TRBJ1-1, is NAGVMQNPRHLVRRRGQEARLRCSPMKGHSHVYWYRQLPEEGLKFMVYLQKENIIDESGMPKERFSAEFPKEGPSILRIQQVVRGDSAAYFCASSPNREVTEAFFGQGTRLTVV.

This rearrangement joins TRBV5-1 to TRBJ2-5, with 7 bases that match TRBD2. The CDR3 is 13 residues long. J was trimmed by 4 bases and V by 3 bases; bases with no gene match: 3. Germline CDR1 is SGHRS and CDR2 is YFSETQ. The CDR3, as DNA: TGCGCCAGCAGCTCAGGGAGGGGAGAGACCCAGTACTTC. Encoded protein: CASSSGRGETQYF.

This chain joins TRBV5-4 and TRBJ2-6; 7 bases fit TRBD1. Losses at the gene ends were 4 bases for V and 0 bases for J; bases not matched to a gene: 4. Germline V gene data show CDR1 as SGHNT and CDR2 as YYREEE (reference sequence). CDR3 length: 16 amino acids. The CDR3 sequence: CASSPGTASGANVLTF. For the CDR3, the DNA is TGTGCCAGCAGCCCCGGGACAGCCTCTGGGGCCAACGTCCTGACTTTC.

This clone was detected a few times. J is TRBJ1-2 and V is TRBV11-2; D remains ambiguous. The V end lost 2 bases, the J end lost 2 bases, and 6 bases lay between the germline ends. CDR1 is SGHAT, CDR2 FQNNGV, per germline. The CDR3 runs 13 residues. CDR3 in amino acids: CASSLLLNYGYTF. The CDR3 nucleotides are TGTGCCAGCAGCTTATTGCTGAACTATGGCTACACCTTC.

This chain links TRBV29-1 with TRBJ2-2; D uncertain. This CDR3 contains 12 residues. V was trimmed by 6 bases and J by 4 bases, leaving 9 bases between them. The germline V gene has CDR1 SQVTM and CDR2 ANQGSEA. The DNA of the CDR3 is TGCAGCGTCCGCAGGATCACCGGGGAGCTGTTTTTT. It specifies CSVRRITGELFF.